Listed below are T cell receptor beta chains from one sample, sequenced in a study of metastatic and nonmetastatic thyroid tumors. TCRdb re-called the PCR reads with MiXCR. The sample includes 15,000 to 20,000 clones, about 32% of them seen just once. Sequencing was carried out using tumor tissue. The receptors originated from a male donor with papillary thyroid cancer or a benign thyroid nodule (not recorded which). Some clones in this sample may be carry-over from other donors' samples. Both conserved end residues are trimmed from each CDR3. Each record gives: CDR3 protein, V gene, J gene.

CDR3aa: ASSETGRETQY
v_gene: TRBV6-1
j_gene: TRBJ2-5

CDR3aa: ASSVSGQGYEKLF
v_gene: TRBV5-1
j_gene: TRBJ1-4

CDR3aa: LDRNGEKLF
v_gene: TRBV30
j_gene: TRBJ1-4

CDR3aa: ATSDNAGAGLYNEQF
v_gene: TRBV24-1
j_gene: TRBJ2-1

CDR3aa: ASSERETYEQY
v_gene: TRBV6-1
j_gene: TRBJ2-7

CDR3aa: ASSLGNEKLF
v_gene: TRBV5-4
j_gene: TRBJ1-4

CDR3aa: ASSLNGLAGPPGDTQY
v_gene: TRBV5-1
j_gene: TRBJ2-3

CDR3aa: ATGTSGGDTQY
v_gene: TRBV19
j_gene: TRBJ2-3

CDR3aa: ASSPGLAGVGSYEQY
v_gene: TRBV7-3
j_gene: TRBJ2-7

CDR3aa: ASSPGVTENEQF
v_gene: TRBV18
j_gene: TRBJ2-1

CDR3aa: ASSPYGNPNTGELF
v_gene: TRBV18
j_gene: TRBJ2-2

CDR3aa: ASRRGLAGATDTQY
v_gene: TRBV2
j_gene: TRBJ2-3

CDR3aa: ASSLTAGAGAGGELF
v_gene: TRBV28
j_gene: TRBJ2-2

CDR3aa: ASSKGGYNEQF
v_gene: TRBV25-1
j_gene: TRBJ2-1

CDR3aa: ASRPNYGYT
v_gene: TRBV6-1
j_gene: TRBJ1-2

CDR3aa: ASSSDTQTQY
v_gene: TRBV7-6
j_gene: TRBJ2-5

CDR3aa: ASTGSTKNTEAF
v_gene: TRBV6-1
j_gene: TRBJ1-1

CDR3aa: ASSRTGSATEQF
v_gene: TRBV7-3
j_gene: TRBJ2-1

CDR3aa: ASSLEAEGGEQF
v_gene: TRBV11-3
j_gene: TRBJ2-1

CDR3aa: ASKWIAGASTDTQY
v_gene: TRBV19
j_gene: TRBJ2-3

CDR3aa: ASSLSGGYTDTQY
v_gene: TRBV5-1
j_gene: TRBJ2-3

CDR3aa: ASSLAPVSGNTIY
v_gene: TRBV7-7
j_gene: TRBJ1-3

CDR3aa: ASSLNGISTDTQY
v_gene: TRBV11-1
j_gene: TRBJ2-3

CDR3aa: ASSFSRGFETGELF
v_gene: TRBV11-2
j_gene: TRBJ2-2

CDR3aa: AISLRGVPIGTQY
v_gene: TRBV27
j_gene: TRBJ2-3

CDR3aa: ASSVDRDEQY
v_gene: TRBV2
j_gene: TRBJ2-7

CDR3aa: ASSQSRFEQY
v_gene: TRBV11-2
j_gene: TRBJ2-7

CDR3aa: SVEGTVVNEQF
v_gene: TRBV29-1
j_gene: TRBJ2-1

CDR3aa: ASKTSGRRGELF
v_gene: TRBV6-2/TRBV6-3
j_gene: TRBJ2-2

CDR3aa: ASSPRPGQVFDGYT
v_gene: TRBV7-3
j_gene: TRBJ1-2

CDR3aa: ASSQDRVTSIYEQY
v_gene: TRBV4-2
j_gene: TRBJ2-7

CDR3aa: ASSPLFEGSDEQY
v_gene: TRBV18
j_gene: TRBJ2-7

CDR3aa: ASSGQSYEQY
v_gene: TRBV11-2
j_gene: TRBJ2-7